The 20 T cell receptor beta chains given below trace back to one sample, sequenced in a study of blood T cell repertoires in COVID-19. Sequencing was performed with immunoSEQ multiplex PCR; in TCRdb, only in-frame clones are kept and a portion is missing. The sample consists of 200,000 to 250,000 clones, around 88% of them appearing once. The sequenced sample was peripheral blood. Every receptor here comes from an elderly man with acute or convalescent COVID-19.

V is TRBV12-5 and J is TRBJ2-1; 8 bases are a match to TRBD2. CDR3 length: 15 residues. V was clipped by 6 bases and J by 2 bases; unmatched bases: 6. Germline lookup yields CDR1 LGHNT and CDR2 FRNRAP. The CDR3 region is CASGTGLETYNEQFF. The CDR3 region has the DNA TGTGCTAGTGGAACGGGACTAGAAACCTACAATGAGCAGTTCTTC. Combining the CDR3 with reference TRBV12-5 and TRBJ2-1 gives the whole variable domain DARVTQTPRHKVTEMGQEVTMRCQPILGHNTVFWYRQTMMQGLELLAYFRNRAPLDDSGMPKDRFSAEMPDATLATLKIQPSEPRDSAVYFCASGTGLETYNEQFFGPGTRLTVL.

The genes are TRBV6-5 and TRBJ1-2; D remains ambiguous. The CDR3 contains 14 residues. V was cut by 6 bases and J by 4 bases, with 15 bases left in between. In germline, CDR1 is MNHEY, CDR2 SVGAGI. The CDR3 here is CASRGRKATYGYTF. CDR3 sequence (DNA): TGTGCCAGCAGGGGGAGGAAAGCCACCTATGGCTACACCTTC.

This clone was seen a handful of times. This rearrangement joins TRBV6-5 to TRBJ1-5, with 7 bases aligning to TRBD1. The V gene end was trimmed by 4 bases and the J gene end by 6 bases; junction bases not matched to a gene: 12. The CDR3 sequence is 16 residues long. The germline V gene encodes CDR1 MNHEY and CDR2 SVGAGI. For the CDR3, the DNA is TGTGCCAGCAGTTCGTTAGGGGGCCTGGGAGGTCAGCCCCAGCATTTT. This sequence encodes CASSSLGGLGGQPQHF.

The chain joins TRBV3-1 (or the pseudogene TRBV3-2) to TRBJ2-3; 7 bases agree with TRBD2. CDR1 is LGHDT and CDR2 is YNNKEL in the germline V gene (reference sequence). Trimming removed 4 bases from V and 2 bases from J; junction bases left unmatched: 0. This CDR3 has 13 residues. The CDR3 nucleotides are TGTGCCAGCAGCCGGGACTACACAGATACGCAGTATTTT. Its protein is CASSRDYTDTQYF.

V usage is TRBV7-8 and J usage is TRBJ1-5; the D gene is possibly TRBD1 (6 bases). CDR1 and CDR2 from the germline V gene are SGHVS and FQNEAQ. The V gene lost 7 bases and the J gene lost 1 base, with 17 bases spanning the gap. CDR3 length: 16 residues. The CDR3 nucleotides are TGTGCCAGCAACCAGGACAGCGGATTAAGCAATCAGCCCCAGCATTTT. Its protein is CASNQDSGLSNQPQHF.

As DNA, the CDR3 is TGTGCCAGTAGTATAGGCCGGACAGCCATCTACACCTTC. This sequence encodes CASSIGRTAIYTF. The chain combines TRBV19 with TRBJ1-2; a weak D match, TRBD1 (6 bases). The CDR3 consists of 13 residues. Deletions cut 1 base from V and 10 bases from J, with 13 bases between. Germline loops: CDR1 LNHDA, CDR2 SQIVND (reference sequence). The full variable domain, rest sourced from reference TRBV19 and TRBJ1-2, is DGGITQSPKYLFRKEGQNVTLSCEQNLNHDAMYWYRQDPGQGLRLIYYSQIVNDFQKGDIAEGYSVSREKKESFPLTVTSAQKNPTAFYLCASSIGRTAIYTFGSGTRLTVV.

This rearrangement joins TRBV28 to TRBJ2-1, with D unresolved. Germline V gene data show CDR1 as MDHEN and CDR2 as SYDVKM. CDR3 length equals 14 residues. Trimming took off 6 bases at V and 1 base at J, with 10 bases between the two ends. CDR3 in amino acids: CASRLQLSYNEQFF. CDR3 sequence (DNA): TGTGCCAGCAGGCTACAGCTGTCCTACAATGAGCAGTTCTTC.

The genes are TRBV3-1 (or the pseudogene TRBV3-2) and TRBJ2-1, with D tentatively TRBD2 (5 bases). CDR1 and CDR2 (germline): LGHDT, YNNKEL (reference sequence). The CDR3 length is 13 residues. The V end lost 3 bases, the J end lost 12 bases, and 15 bases lay between the germline ends. The CDR3 sequence: CASSQIQASMQFF. DNA for the CDR3: TGTGCCAGCAGCCAGATCCAAGCTAGCATGCAGTTCTTC.

V and J are TRBV18 and TRBJ2-3, with a weak D call TRBD1 (6 bases). CDR1 KGHSH and CDR2 LQKENI come from the germline V gene. The CDR3 covers 15 residues. V was pared by 5 bases and J by 1 base, with 13 bases between. The CDR3 DNA reads as TGTGCCAGCTCATTTGGACAGACCCGCACAGATACGCAGTATTTT. Its protein product is CASSFGQTRTDTQYF.

The chain couples TRBV28 to TRBJ2-3; D is possibly TRBD2 (5 bases). V lost 8 bases, J lost 2 bases, and 14 bases lay in between. The CDR3 length is 14 residues. Germline V gene sequence: CDR1 MDHEN, CDR2 SYDVKM. CDR3 nucleotide sequence: TGTGCCAGCGGAGGACCAATACCCACAGATACGCAGTATTTT. Its protein is CASGGPIPTDTQYF.

The chain links TRBV3-1 (or the pseudogene TRBV3-2) to TRBJ1-6; D remains ambiguous. CDR3 size: 17 residues. CDR1 and CDR2 (germline): LGHDT, YNNKEL (reference sequence). V dropped 2 bases and J dropped 12 bases, with 23 bases sitting between them. CDR3 sequence: CASSQPTLGRSGEPLHF. The CDR3 nucleotides are TGTGCCAGCAGCCAACCGACCCTGGGCAGGTCTGGCGAACCCCTCCACTTT.

The gene calls are TRBV9 and TRBJ1-4; possibly TRBD1 for D (5 bases). The V and J ends lost 1 base and 5 bases respectively, with 12 bases between them. Germline assignment: CDR1 SGDLS and CDR2 YYNGEE. The length of the CDR3 is 15 residues. DNA for the CDR3: TGTGCCAGCAGCGTAATGGGGGAGGTAAATGAAAAACTGTTTTTT. This translates into CASSVMGEVNEKLFF. Drawing the rest from reference TRBV9 and TRBJ1-4, the complete variable domain is DSGVTQTPKHLITATGQRVTLRCSPRSGDLSVYWYQQSLDQGLQFLIQYYNGEERAKGNILERFSAQQFPDLHSELNLSSLELGDSALYFCASSVMGEVNEKLFFGSGTQLSVL.

The CDR3 loop reads CASSSGVNSPLHF. DNA for the CDR3: TGTGCCAGCAGTTCAGGGGTTAATTCACCCCTCCACTTT. The chain has TRBV28 and TRBJ1-6; possible D gene TRBD1, 6 bases. Trimming removed 4 bases at V and 6 bases at J, with 7 bases between. CDR1 and CDR2 from the germline V gene are MDHEN and SYDVKM. The CDR3 runs to 13 residues.

The J gene is TRBJ2-3, the V gene TRBV6-5; possibly TRBD2 for D (6 bases). This CDR3 spans 14 amino acids. The V gene's germline CDR1 is MNHEY and CDR2 SVGAGI. Trimming removed 6 bases from V and 1 base from J, with 11 bases in between. The CDR3 is CASRATGGTDTQYF. CDR3 in DNA: TGTGCCAGCAGGGCGACGGGGGGCACAGATACGCAGTATTTT.

The J gene is TRBJ2-3, the V gene TRBV10-3, with 11 nucleotides matching TRBD2. The CDR3 contains 15 residues. Germline-derived CDR1 and CDR2 are ENHRY and SYGVKD. Unmatched junction bases numbered 3, after V lost 4 bases and J lost 3 bases. The CDR3 loop reads CAISALAGGTDTQYF. The CDR3 bases are TGTGCCATCAGTGCCCTAGCGGGGGGTACAGATACGCAGTATTTT.

The chain uses TRBV7-9 and TRBJ1-2; 7 positions agree with TRBD1. V lost 0 bases, J lost 7 bases, and 5 bases stayed unmatched. This CDR3 is built from 14 residues. CDR1 is SEHNR and CDR2 is FQNEAQ in the germline V gene (reference sequence). The CDR3 spells CASSLADRQSGYTF. The CDR3 bases are TGTGCCAGCAGCTTAGCGGACAGGCAGAGTGGCTACACCTTC.

This clone was found many times. This chain joins TRBV5-1 and TRBJ1-4; 9 bases are shared with TRBD1. Germline CDR1 and CDR2: SGHRS and YFSETQ. The CDR3 sequence is 14 residues long. The J segment lost 7 bases and the V segment lost 0 bases, leaving 1 base of the junction unmatched. In DNA form, the CDR3 reads TGCGCCAGCAGCTTGGCGGGACAGGGTGAAAAACTGTTTTTT. This translates into CASSLAGQGEKLFF.

V is TRBV28 and J is TRBJ1-6; D possibly corresponds to TRBD1 (6 bases). Germline V gene data show CDR1 as MDHEN and CDR2 as SYDVKM. The CDR3 has 16 amino acids. V dropped 7 bases and J dropped 0 bases, with 13 bases sitting between them. The CDR3 region is CASIPGGGSYNSPLHF. CDR3 DNA sequence: TGTGCCAGCATTCCGGGGGGCGGCTCCTATAATTCACCCCTCCACTTT.

This clone was found once. The chain carries TRBV7-8 and TRBJ1-1; TRBD1 is a possible D gene (6 bases). This CDR3 is built from 13 residues. Trimming removed 7 bases from V and 5 bases from J, with 14 bases in between. The germline gives CDR1 SGHVS, CDR2 FQNEAQ. This chain's CDR3 is CASTSDRRTEAFF. CDR3 coding DNA: TGTGCCAGCACCAGTGACAGGCGAACTGAAGCTTTCTTT.

The chain couples TRBV11-1 to TRBJ1-1, with D possibly matching TRBD1 (6 bases). Per the germline V gene, CDR1 is SGHAT and CDR2 is FQDESV (reference sequence). Trimming took 5 bases from V and 11 from J, leaving 12 bases between them. This CDR3 is built from 11 residues. In DNA form, the CDR3 reads TGTGCCAGCAGCCGTACAGGGCCCGCTTTCTTT. Translating it yields CASSRTGPAFF.